These 15 T cell receptor beta chains originate from one sample sequenced in a study of shared clonotypes between healthy human individuals. This table comes from immunoSEQ multiplex PCR, and its TCRdb copy is limited to in-frame clones, with some not included. The data show about 1.1 million clones, with about 80% seen just once and approximately 0.95% held by the top ten. The sample taken for sequencing was memory CD4+ T cells from PBMCs. The sample's subset: CD45RA-negative fraction. The receptors were sampled from a man younger than 30 in good health. Some clones in this sample may be carry-over from other donors' samples.

The chain joins TRBV7-2 to TRBJ2-5; 15 bases are a match to TRBD2. Germline V lookup: CDR1 SGHTA, CDR2 FQGNSA. Trimming cost V 5 bases and J 5 bases; bases outside gene matches: 9. The CDR3 consists of 17 residues. CDR3 region: CASSPPGLAGGQETQYF. DNA of the CDR3: TGTGCCAGCAGCCCGCCCGGACTAGCGGGAGGGCAGGAGACCCAGTACTTC.

This chain joins TRBV9 and TRBJ2-3; 10 bases are shared with TRBD2. V lost 3 bases and J lost 9; bases outside the gene matches: 13. The CDR3 loop spans 16 amino acids. Germline values: CDR1 SGDLS, CDR2 YYNGEE. This chain's CDR3 is CASSDGGLAPGKTQYF. As DNA, the CDR3 is TGTGCCAGCAGCGACGGGGGACTAGCGCCGGGTAAGACGCAGTATTTT.

This clone was recorded many times. This sequence joins TRBV7-8 and TRBJ2-1; a weak D match, TRBD2 (5 bases). Between the trimmed V and J ends, which lost 5 bases and 0 bases, there was a span of 11 bases. This CDR3 has 15 amino acids. The germline CDR1 and CDR2 sequences are SGHVS and FQNEAQ. The CDR3 loop reads CASSAREGSYNEQFF. The CDR3 DNA is TGTGCCAGCAGCGCTCGCGAGGGCTCCTACAATGAGCAGTTCTTC.

The table lists this clone with a few counts. The chain links TRBV7-9 to TRBJ2-7; maybe TRBD2 (6 bases). CDR1 is SEHNR and CDR2 is FQNEAQ in the germline V gene (reference sequence). The length of the CDR3 is 16 residues. V was clipped by 0 bases and J by 0 bases, with 12 bases between them. The DNA of the CDR3 is TGTGCCAGCAGCTTAGCGCTTGCGGGAAGCTCCTACGAGCAGTACTTC. Translating gives CASSLALAGSSYEQYF.

V and J are TRBV5-4 and TRBJ1-4; 8 nucleotides align to TRBD1. Germline trimming cut 4 bases from V and 5 bases from J; bases unmatched to any gene: 7. This CDR3 contains 15 residues. Germline V gene data show CDR1 as SGHNT and CDR2 as YYREEE (reference sequence). The CDR3 here is CASSPGTGLNEKLFF. The CDR3 DNA sequence: TGTGCCAGCAGCCCCGGGACAGGATTAAATGAAAAACTGTTTTTT.

The chain has TRBV28 and TRBJ2-7; 11 bases align to TRBD2. The trim removed 0 bases at V and 4 bases at J, leaving 8 bases unmatched. Germline V CDR1 and CDR2: MDHEN, SYDVKM. The CDR3 totals 17 residues. The CDR3 region is CASSLWPSLAGGYEQYF. CDR3 DNA: TGTGCCAGCAGTTTATGGCCATCGCTAGCGGGAGGTTACGAGCAGTACTTC.

The chain joins TRBV28 to TRBJ1-5, with 9 bases that match TRBD1. After removal of 6 bases from V and 7 bases from J, the junction contained 13 bases not matched to a gene. Looked up from germline, CDR1 is MDHEN and CDR2 is SYDVKM. This CDR3 comprises 16 residues. Here the CDR3 DNA reads TGTGCCAGCAGCTCCCCCAGGACAGGGGATTTCCAGCCCCAGCATTTT. It is translated as CASSSPRTGDFQPQHF.

V gene TRBV5-6 combines with J gene TRBJ2-7, with TRBD1 identical over 11 bases. CDR3 length: 15 amino acids. The germline gives CDR1 SGHDT, CDR2 YYEEEE. J gave up 3 bases and V 0 bases, and 2 bases lay outside the gene matches. DNA of the CDR3: TGTGCCAGCAGCTTGGGGACAGGGGGCGGCTACGAGCAGTACTTC. It codes for CASSLGTGGGYEQYF.

The genes are TRBV9 and TRBJ1-3, with D unclear. Germline V gene data show CDR1 as SGDLS and CDR2 as YYNGEE. The CDR3 covers 15 residues. The V gene lost 3 bases and the J gene lost 4 bases, with 14 bases spanning the gap. CDR3 bases: TGTGCCAGCAGCGCACTGGGCTTTAACGGAAACACCATATATTTT. Protein: CASSALGFNGNTIYF.

On this clone itself: Other DNA sequences in the sample encode the same CDR3. The chain uses TRBV15 and TRBJ1-5; 9 bases fit TRBD1. Germline-derived CDR1 and CDR2 are LNHNV and YYDKDF (reference sequence). The CDR3 runs 15 residues. Unmatched junction bases numbered 6, after V lost 5 bases and J lost 4 bases. The CDR3 reads CATSRRDRENQPQHF. In DNA form, the CDR3 reads TGTGCCACCAGCCGCCGGGACAGGGAGAATCAGCCCCAGCATTTT.

The chain recombines TRBV19 with TRBJ1-1, with D possibly TRBD1 on 5 matching bases. Per germline, CDR1 LNHDA and CDR2 SQIVND (reference sequence). Trimming took off 7 bases at V and 5 bases at J, with 20 bases between the two ends. CDR3 length equals 15 residues. CDR3 sequence: CASTLRAGGGTEAFF. In DNA, the CDR3 is TGTGCCAGTACCCTACGTGCGGGGGGGGGAACTGAAGCTTTCTTT.

With regard to this clone: This probably arose from a read error, given a far larger clone one base away. The chain combines TRBV6-1 with TRBJ2-7, with a possible D match to TRBD1 (5 bases). CDR1 and CDR2 (germline): MNHNS, SASEGT. The CDR3 length is 14 residues. CDR3 loop: CASSDKGSPSEQHF. The CDR3 DNA follows: TGTGCCAGCAGTGACAAGGGGTCCCCCTCCGAGCAGCACTTC.

CDR3 residues: CASRGPYEGGELFF. The CDR3 DNA follows: TGTGCCAGCCGAGGGCCATACGAGGGCGGGGAGCTGTTTTTT. The rearrangement joins TRBV2 to TRBJ2-2; TRBD2 might be the D (5 bases). The CDR3 totals 14 residues. The germline V gene encodes CDR1 SNHLY and CDR2 FYNNEI. V was cut by 8 bases and J by 7 bases, with 17 bases left in between.

The chain carries TRBV2 and TRBJ2-3, with D possibly being TRBD1 or TRBD2 (5 bases each). This CDR3 contains 12 residues. V was pared by 7 bases and J by 6 bases, with 11 bases between. Germline V CDR1 and CDR2: SNHLY, FYNNEI. In DNA, the CDR3 is TGTGCCAGCAATAGATGGGGGGATACGCAGTATTTT. This gives the protein CASNRWGDTQYF.

The rearrangement joins TRBV21-1 to TRBJ2-7; TRBD1 is taken as the D call from the table, unchecked against the DNA. TRBV21-1 is flagged as a pseudogene. The CDR3 has 14 amino acids. CDR3 sequence: CASSKVQGEDEQYF. The CDR3 nucleotides read TGTGCCAGCAGCAAAGTCCAGGGGGAGGACGAGCAGTACTTC.